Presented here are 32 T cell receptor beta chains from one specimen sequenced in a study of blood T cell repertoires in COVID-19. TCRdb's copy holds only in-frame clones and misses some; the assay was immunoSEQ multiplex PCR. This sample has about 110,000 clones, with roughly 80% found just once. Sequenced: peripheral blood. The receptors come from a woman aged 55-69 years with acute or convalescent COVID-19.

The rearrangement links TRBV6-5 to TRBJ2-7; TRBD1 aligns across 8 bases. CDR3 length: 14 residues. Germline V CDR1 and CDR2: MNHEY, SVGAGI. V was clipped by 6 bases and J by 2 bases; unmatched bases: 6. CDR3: CASRLTGDTYEQYF. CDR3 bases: TGTGCCAGCAGGCTGACAGGGGATACCTACGAGCAGTACTTC.

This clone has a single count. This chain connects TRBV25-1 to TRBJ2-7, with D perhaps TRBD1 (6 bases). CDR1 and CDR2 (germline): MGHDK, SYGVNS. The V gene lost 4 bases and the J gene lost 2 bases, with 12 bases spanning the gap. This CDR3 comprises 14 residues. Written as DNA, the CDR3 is TGTGCCAGCAGTGCCAGGACAGCCCCCTACGAGCAGTACTTC. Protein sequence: CASSARTAPYEQYF.

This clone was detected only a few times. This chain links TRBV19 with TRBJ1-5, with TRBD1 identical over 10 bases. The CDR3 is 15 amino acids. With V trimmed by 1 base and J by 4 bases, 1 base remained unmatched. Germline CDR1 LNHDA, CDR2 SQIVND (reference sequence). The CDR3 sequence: CASSIGTGGNQPQHF. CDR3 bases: TGTGCCAGTAGTATAGGGACAGGGGGTAATCAGCCCCAGCATTTT.

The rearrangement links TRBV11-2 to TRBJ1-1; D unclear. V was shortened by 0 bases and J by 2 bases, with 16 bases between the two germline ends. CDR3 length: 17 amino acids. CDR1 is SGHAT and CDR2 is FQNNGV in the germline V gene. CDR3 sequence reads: CASSLEPPAEYNTEAFF. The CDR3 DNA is TGTGCCAGCAGCTTAGAACCCCCCGCGGAATATAACACTGAAGCTTTCTTT.

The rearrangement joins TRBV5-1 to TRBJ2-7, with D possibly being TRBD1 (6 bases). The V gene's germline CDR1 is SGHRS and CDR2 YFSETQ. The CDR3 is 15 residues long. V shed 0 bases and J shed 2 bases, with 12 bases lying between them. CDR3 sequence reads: CASSLGTGTTYEQYF. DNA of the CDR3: TGCGCCAGCAGCTTGGGGACCGGGACAACCTACGAGCAGTACTTC.

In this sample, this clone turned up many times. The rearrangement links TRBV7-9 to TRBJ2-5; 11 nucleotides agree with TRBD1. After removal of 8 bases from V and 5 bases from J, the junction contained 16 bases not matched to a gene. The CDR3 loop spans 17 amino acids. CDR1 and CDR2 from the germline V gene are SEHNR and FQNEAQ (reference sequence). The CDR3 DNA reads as TGTGCCAGCCAAGGACAGGGGGCGCGTGTAGGATGGGAGACCCAGTACTTC. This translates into CASQGQGARVGWETQYF.

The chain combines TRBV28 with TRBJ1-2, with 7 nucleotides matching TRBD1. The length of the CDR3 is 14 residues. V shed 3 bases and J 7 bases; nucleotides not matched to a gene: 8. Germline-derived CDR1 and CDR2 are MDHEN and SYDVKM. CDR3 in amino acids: CASSLGQLTFGYTF. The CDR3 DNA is TGTGCCAGCAGTTTGGGACAGCTGACGTTTGGCTACACCTTC.

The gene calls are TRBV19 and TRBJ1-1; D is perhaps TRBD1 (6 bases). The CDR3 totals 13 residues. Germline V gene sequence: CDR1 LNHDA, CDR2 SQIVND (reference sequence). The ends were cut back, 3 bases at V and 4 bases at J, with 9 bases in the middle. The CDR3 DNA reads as TGTGCCAGTAGTATCACAGGGTCCACTGAAGCTTTCTTT. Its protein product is CASSITGSTEAFF.

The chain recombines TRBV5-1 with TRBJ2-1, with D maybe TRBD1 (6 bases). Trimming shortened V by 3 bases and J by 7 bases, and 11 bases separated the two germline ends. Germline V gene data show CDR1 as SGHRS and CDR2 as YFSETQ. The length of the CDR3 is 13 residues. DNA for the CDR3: TGCGCCAGCAGCTCCTCAGGGGAGAATGAGCAGTTCTTC. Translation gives CASSSSGENEQFF.

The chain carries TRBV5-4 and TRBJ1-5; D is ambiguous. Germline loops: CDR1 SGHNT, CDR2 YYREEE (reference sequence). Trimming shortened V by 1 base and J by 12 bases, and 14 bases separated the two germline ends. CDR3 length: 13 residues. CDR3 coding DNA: TGTGCCAGCAGCTTGCCCAAGCCCGGACTCCAGCATTTT. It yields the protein CASSLPKPGLQHF.

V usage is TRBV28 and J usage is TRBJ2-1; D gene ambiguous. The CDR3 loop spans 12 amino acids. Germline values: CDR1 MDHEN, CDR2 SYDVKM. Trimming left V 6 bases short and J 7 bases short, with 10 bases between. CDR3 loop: CASRVGGNEQFF. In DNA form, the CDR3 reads TGTGCCAGCAGGGTCGGCGGTAATGAGCAGTTCTTC.

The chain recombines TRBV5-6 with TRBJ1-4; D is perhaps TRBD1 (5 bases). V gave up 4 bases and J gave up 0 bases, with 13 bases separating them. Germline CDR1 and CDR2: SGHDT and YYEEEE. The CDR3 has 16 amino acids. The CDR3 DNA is TGTGCCAGCAGCGGGACTGACAGTGCAACTAATGAAAAACTGTTTTTT. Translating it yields CASSGTDSATNEKLFF.

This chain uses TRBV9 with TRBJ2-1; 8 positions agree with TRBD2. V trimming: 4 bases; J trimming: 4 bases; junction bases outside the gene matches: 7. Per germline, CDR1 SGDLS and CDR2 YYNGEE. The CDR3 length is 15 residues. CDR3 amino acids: CASSTSGGLYNEQFF. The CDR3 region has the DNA TGTGCCAGCAGCACCAGCGGGGGACTATACAATGAGCAGTTCTTC.

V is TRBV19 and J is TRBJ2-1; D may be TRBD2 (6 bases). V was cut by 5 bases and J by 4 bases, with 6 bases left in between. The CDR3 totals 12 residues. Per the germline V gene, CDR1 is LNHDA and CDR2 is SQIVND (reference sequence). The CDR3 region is CASSGGYNEQFF. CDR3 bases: TGTGCCAGTAGTGGGGGGTACAATGAGCAGTTCTTC.

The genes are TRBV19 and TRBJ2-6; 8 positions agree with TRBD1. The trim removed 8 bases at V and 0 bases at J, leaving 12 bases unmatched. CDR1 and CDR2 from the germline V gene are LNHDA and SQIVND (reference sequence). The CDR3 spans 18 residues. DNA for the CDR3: TGTGCCAGTGGTACCGGGACAGGTTTTCTCTCTGGGGCCAACGTCCTGACTTTC. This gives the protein CASGTGTGFLSGANVLTF.

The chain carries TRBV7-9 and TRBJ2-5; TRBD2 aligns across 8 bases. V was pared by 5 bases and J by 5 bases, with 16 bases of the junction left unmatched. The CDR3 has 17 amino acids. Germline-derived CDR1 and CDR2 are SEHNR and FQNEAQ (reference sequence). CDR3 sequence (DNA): TGTGCCAGCAGCCTATCTCTGAGCGGGGGTGCTCCCGAGACCCAGTACTTC. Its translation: CASSLSLSGGAPETQYF. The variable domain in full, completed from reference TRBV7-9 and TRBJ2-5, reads DTGVSQNPRHKITKRGQNVTFRCDPISEHNRLYWYRQTLGQGPEFLTYFQNEAQLEKSRLLSDRFSAERPKGSFSTLEIQRTEQGDSAMYLCASSLSLSGGAPETQYFGPGTRLLVL.

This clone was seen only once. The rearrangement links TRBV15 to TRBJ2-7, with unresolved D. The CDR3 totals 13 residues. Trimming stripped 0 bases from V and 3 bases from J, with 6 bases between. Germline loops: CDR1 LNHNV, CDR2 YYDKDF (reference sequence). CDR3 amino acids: CATSRDPGYEQYF. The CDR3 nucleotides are TGTGCCACCAGCAGAGATCCGGGCTACGAGCAGTACTTC.

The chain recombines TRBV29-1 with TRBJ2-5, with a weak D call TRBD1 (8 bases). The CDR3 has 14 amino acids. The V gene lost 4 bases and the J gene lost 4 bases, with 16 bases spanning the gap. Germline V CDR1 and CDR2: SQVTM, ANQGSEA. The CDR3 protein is CSVASTGEGETQYF. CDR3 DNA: TGCAGCGTTGCCTCGACAGGGGAGGGAGAGACCCAGTACTTC.

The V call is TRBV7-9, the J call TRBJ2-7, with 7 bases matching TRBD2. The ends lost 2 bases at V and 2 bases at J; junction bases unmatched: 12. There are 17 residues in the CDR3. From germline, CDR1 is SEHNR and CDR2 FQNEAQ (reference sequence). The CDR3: CASSLPVGGGYTYEQYF. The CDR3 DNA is TGTGCCAGCAGCTTACCGGTGGGCGGGGGTTACACCTACGAGCAGTACTTC.

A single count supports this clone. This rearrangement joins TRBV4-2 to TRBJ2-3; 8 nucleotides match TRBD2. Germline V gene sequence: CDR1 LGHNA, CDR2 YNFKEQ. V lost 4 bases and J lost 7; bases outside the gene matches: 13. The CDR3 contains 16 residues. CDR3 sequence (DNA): TGTGCCAGCAGCCTCGCGACTAGCGAGGGCCCCTATACGCAGTATTTT. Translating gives CASSLATSEGPYTQYF.

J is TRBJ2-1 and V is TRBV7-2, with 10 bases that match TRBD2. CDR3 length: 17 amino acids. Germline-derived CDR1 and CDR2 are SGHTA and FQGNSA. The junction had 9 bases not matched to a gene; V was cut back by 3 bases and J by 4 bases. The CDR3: CASSFGARTSGYNEQFF. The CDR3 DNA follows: TGTGCCAGCAGCTTCGGGGCGAGGACTAGCGGTTACAATGAGCAGTTCTTC.

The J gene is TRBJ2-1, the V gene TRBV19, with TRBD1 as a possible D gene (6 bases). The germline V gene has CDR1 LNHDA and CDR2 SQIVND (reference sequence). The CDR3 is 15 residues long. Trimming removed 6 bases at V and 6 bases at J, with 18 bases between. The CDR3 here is CASSHLQGSPNEQFF. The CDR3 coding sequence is TGTGCCAGTAGCCACCTACAGGGTTCCCCCAATGAGCAGTTCTTC.

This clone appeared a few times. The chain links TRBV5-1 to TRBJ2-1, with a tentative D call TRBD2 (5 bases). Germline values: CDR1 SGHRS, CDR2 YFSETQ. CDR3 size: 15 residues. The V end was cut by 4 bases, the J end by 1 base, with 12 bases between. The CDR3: CASSVRGGSYNEQFF. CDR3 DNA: TGCGCCAGCAGCGTTAGAGGCGGGTCCTACAATGAGCAGTTCTTC.

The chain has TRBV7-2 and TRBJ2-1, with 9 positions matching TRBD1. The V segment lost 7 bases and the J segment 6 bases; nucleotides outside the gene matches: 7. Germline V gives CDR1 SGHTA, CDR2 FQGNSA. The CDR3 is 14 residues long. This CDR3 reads CASTGTGLFNEQFF. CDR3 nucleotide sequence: TGTGCCAGCACCGGGACAGGGCTCTTCAATGAGCAGTTCTTC.

CDR3 in amino acids: CASSELAFSSYNEQFF. CDR3 bases: TGTGCCAGCAGCGAGTTAGCGTTTAGCTCCTACAATGAGCAGTTCTTC. The chain is built from TRBV7-9 and TRBJ2-1; the D gene is possibly TRBD2 (5 bases). V shed 5 bases and J shed 0 bases, with 14 bases lying between them. The germline CDR1 and CDR2 sequences are SEHNR and FQNEAQ (reference sequence). This CDR3 has 16 residues.

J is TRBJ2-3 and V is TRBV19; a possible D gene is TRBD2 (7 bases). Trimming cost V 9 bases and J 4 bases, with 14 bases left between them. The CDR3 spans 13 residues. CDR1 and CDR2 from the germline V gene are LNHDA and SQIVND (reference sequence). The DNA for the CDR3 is TGTGCCAGCACGAGGGGGGGCCCAGATACGCAGTATTTT. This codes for CASTRGGPDTQYF.

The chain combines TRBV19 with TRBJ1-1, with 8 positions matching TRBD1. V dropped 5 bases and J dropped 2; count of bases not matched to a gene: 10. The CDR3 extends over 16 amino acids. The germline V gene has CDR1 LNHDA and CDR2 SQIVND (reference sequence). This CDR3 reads CASSQSPGGRNTEAFF. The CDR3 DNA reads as TGTGCCAGTAGTCAGTCCCCAGGGGGCAGAAACACTGAAGCTTTCTTT. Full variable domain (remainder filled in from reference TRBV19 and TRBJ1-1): DGGITQSPKYLFRKEGQNVTLSCEQNLNHDAMYWYRQDPGQGLRLIYYSQIVNDFQKGDIAEGYSVSREKKESFPLTVTSAQKNPTAFYLCASSQSPGGRNTEAFFGQGTRLTVV.

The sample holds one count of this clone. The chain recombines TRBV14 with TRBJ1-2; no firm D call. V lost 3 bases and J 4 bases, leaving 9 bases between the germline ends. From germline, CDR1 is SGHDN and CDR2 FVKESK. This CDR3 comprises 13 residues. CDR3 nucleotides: TGTGCCAGCAGCCACGCAACAGTCTATGGCTACACCTTC. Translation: CASSHATVYGYTF.

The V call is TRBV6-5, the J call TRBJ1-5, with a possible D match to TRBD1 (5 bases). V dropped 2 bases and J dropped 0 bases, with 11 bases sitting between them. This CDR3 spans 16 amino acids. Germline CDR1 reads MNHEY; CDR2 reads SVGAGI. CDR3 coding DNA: TGTGCCAGCAGTTACCAGTCCCAGGGTAGCAATCAGCCCCAGCATTTT. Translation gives CASSYQSQGSNQPQHF.

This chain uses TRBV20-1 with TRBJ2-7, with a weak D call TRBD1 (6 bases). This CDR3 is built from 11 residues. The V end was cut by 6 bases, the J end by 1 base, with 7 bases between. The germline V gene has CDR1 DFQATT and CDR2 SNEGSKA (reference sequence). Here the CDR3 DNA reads TGCAGTGCCAGGGGTTCCTACGAGCAGTACTTC. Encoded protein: CSARGSYEQYF.

Here the CDR3 DNA reads TGTGCCAGCAGCTTAGAACTAGCGGGAAACAATGAGCAGTTCTTC. It is translated as CASSLELAGNNEQFF. This chain connects TRBV7-6 to TRBJ2-1; 10 bases line up with TRBD2. Per the germline V gene, CDR1 is SGHVS and CDR2 is FNYEAQ. Trimming took 1 base from V and 5 from J; bases not matched to a gene: 2. CDR3 length: 15 residues.

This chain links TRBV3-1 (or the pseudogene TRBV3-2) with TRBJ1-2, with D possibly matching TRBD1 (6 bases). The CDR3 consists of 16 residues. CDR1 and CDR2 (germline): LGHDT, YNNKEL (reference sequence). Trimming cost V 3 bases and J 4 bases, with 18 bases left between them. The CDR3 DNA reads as TGTGCCAGCAGCCACCTCCCGAGGGGGGGCAGCTATGGCTACACCTTC. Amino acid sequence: CASSHLPRGGSYGYTF.